The 25 T cell receptor beta chains given below trace back to one sample, sequenced in a study of T cell repertoires in aging, cancer and after chemotherapy. Amplification of TCR beta used genomic DNA extracted from peripheral blood. TRB rearrangements spanning V, D and J were amplified using mixed TRB-A/B primers. TCRdb called the multiplex PCR reads again in MiXCR, with one record for every CDR3 protein. The repertoire holds thousands of distinct CDR3 sequences, with about a quarter as singletons. The sequenced material came from blood. Every receptor here comes from a human donor in good health.

This clonotype is termed medium-sized. The rearrangement joins TRBV5-5 to TRBJ1-6; D gene ambiguous. The germline V gene encodes CDR1 SGHKS and CDR2 YYEKEE (reference sequence). The CDR3 is 14 amino acids. Trimming stripped 1 base from V and 7 bases from J, with 9 bases between. The CDR3 reads CASSLTFANSPLHF. The CDR3 bases are TGTGCCAGCAGCTTGACTTTCGCGAATTCACCCCTCCACTTT.

The table lists this clonotype with a count of one. CDR3 protein: CASRVGAGGRHEQFF. Here the CDR3 DNA reads TGTGCCAGCAGAGTAGGAGCGGGGGGGCGCCATGAGCAGTTCTTC. This chain links TRBV6-2 or TRBV6-3 with TRBJ2-1; TRBD2 agrees at 10 bases. J gave up 8 bases and V 6 bases, and 10 bases lay outside the gene matches. The CDR3 runs 15 residues. Germline values: CDR1 MNHEY, CDR2 SVGEGT.

This clonotype is medium-sized by share. The genes are TRBV19 and TRBJ1-1, with TRBD1 matching over 11 bases. The junction had 6 bases not matched to a gene; V was cut back by 5 bases and J by 1 base. The germline gives CDR1 LNHDA, CDR2 SQIVND (reference sequence). This CDR3 has 16 residues. The CDR3 nucleotides read TGTGCCAGTAGTCCAACGGGGACAGGGGGGAACACTGAAGCTTTCTTT. Amino acid sequence: CASSPTGTGGNTEAFF.

This clonotype was detected only a few times. The V and J genes are TRBV4-2 and TRBJ2-1, with 11 bases aligning to TRBD2. In germline, CDR1 is LGHNA, CDR2 YNFKEQ. The V and J ends lost 0 bases and 8 bases, in that order; junction bases with no gene match: 6. This CDR3 spans 16 amino acids. CDR3 nucleotide sequence: TGTGCCAGCAGCCAAGAAACTAGCGGGAGTCTTGATGAGCAGTTCTTC. Protein sequence: CASSQETSGSLDEQFF.

Judged by abundance, this clonotype is medium-sized (0.01 to 0.1%). J is TRBJ2-2 and V is TRBV6-5; no reliable D call. Looked up from germline, CDR1 is MNHEY and CDR2 is SVGAGI. The CDR3 has 16 residues. Between the trimmed V and J ends, which lost 0 bases and 0 bases, there was a span of 8 bases. CDR3 coding DNA: TGTGCCAGCAGTTACTCTGGCGGCGCGAACACCGGGGAGCTGTTTTTT. This translates into CASSYSGGANTGELFF.

The chain employs TRBV7-2 and TRBJ2-5; 9 nucleotides match TRBD2. Looked up from germline, CDR1 is SGHTA and CDR2 is FQGNSA. Trimming cost V 2 bases and J 1 base; bases outside gene matches: 5. The CDR3 is 16 residues long. In DNA form, the CDR3 reads TGTGCCAGCAGCTTATATGGCGGGAGGGCCCAAGAGACCCAGTACTTC. Translation gives CASSLYGGRAQETQYF.

The rearrangement joins TRBV5-1 to TRBJ2-7; D remains ambiguous. Germline V gene sequence: CDR1 SGHRS, CDR2 YFSETQ. CDR3 length equals 11 residues. V lost 4 bases, J lost 7 bases, and 9 bases lay in between. Here the CDR3 DNA reads TGCGCCAGCAGCGTCGCGTCTGAGCAGTACTTC. Protein: CASSVASEQYF.

In this sample, this clonotype turned up a few times. The chain has TRBV28 and TRBJ1-1; D possibly corresponds to TRBD1 (6 bases). V was shortened by 4 bases and J by 3 bases, with 15 bases between the two germline ends. The CDR3 extends over 15 amino acids. The germline gives CDR1 MDHEN, CDR2 SYDVKM. For the CDR3, the DNA is TGTGCCAGCAGTTCTACAGGGTTGGGGTACACTGAAGCTTTCTTT. Residues: CASSSTGLGYTEAFF.

This rearrangement joins TRBV24-1 to TRBJ1-5; 8 bases are shared with TRBD1. Germline CDR1 is KGHDR and CDR2 is SFDVKD. The length of the CDR3 is 14 residues. With 4 bases clipped from V and 6 bases from J, the junction kept 4 bases outside the gene matches. The chain's CDR3 is CATSDPTGAQPQHF. CDR3 DNA sequence: TGTGCCACCAGTGACCCGACAGGGGCTCAGCCCCAGCATTTT.

The J gene is TRBJ1-1, the V gene TRBV6-2 or TRBV6-3; TRBD1 agrees at 8 bases. The trim removed 1 base at V and 1 base at J, leaving 5 bases unmatched. Germline V gene lookup returns CDR1 MNHEY and CDR2 SVGEGT. This CDR3 is 16 amino acids long. CDR3 bases: TGTGCCAGCAGTTACTATCGTCAGGGGGCGAACACTGAAGCTTTCTTT. It is translated as CASSYYRQGANTEAFF.

Relative to its sample, this clonotype is medium-sized. The J gene is TRBJ2-1, the V gene TRBV6-4; TRBD2 matches 9 bases. CDR3 length equals 14 residues. Germline V gene lookup returns CDR1 MRHNA and CDR2 SNTAGT. The V gene end was trimmed by 10 bases and the J gene end by 7 bases; junction bases not matched to a gene: 11. The CDR3 is CATPLVAGENEQFF. For the CDR3, the DNA is TGTGCCACCCCTCTGGTAGCGGGAGAAAATGAGCAGTTCTTC.

This clonotype has a handful of counts. V and J are TRBV20-1 and TRBJ2-5; 12 positions agree with TRBD2. The CDR3 covers 15 residues. With V trimmed by 6 bases and J by 6 bases, 11 bases remained unmatched. The germline V gene encodes CDR1 DFQATT and CDR2 SNEGSKA (reference sequence). The CDR3 sequence: CSAHSPGLAGQTQYF. CDR3 nucleotides: TGCAGTGCCCATAGCCCGGGACTAGCGGGTCAGACCCAGTACTTC.

This rearrangement joins TRBV12-3 or TRBV12-4 to TRBJ1-6, with D hard to call. The CDR3 has 12 amino acids. Trimming took 4 bases from V and 9 from J, leaving 7 bases between them. CDR3 coding DNA: TGTGCCAGCAGTTCCTCTAGTTCACCCCTCCACTTT. Translation: CASSSSSSPLHF.

The CDR3 nucleotides are TGTGCCAGCAGCTTATGGGACAGTTACTATGGCTACACCTTC. This encodes CASSLWDSYYGYTF. The chain joins TRBV7-2 to TRBJ1-2; 7 nucleotides align to TRBD1. Per the germline V gene, CDR1 is SGHTA and CDR2 is FQGNSA. CDR3 length: 14 amino acids. With V trimmed by 2 bases and J by 3 bases, 3 bases remained unmatched.

The gene calls are TRBV24-1 and TRBJ2-1; D is tentatively TRBD1 or TRBD2 (5 bases each). This CDR3 region has 16 residues. Germline V gene data show CDR1 as KGHDR and CDR2 as SFDVKD. The V and J ends lost 5 bases and 4 bases respectively, with 17 bases between them. CDR3 region: CATSVRTGTVYNEQFF. CDR3 DNA: TGTGCCACCAGTGTTCGCACCGGGACGGTATACAATGAGCAGTTCTTC.

The chain uses TRBV4-1 and TRBJ2-7; D gene unclear. Germline assignment: CDR1 MGHRA and CDR2 YSYEKL. CDR3 length: 14 amino acids. Trimming took off 0 bases at V and 0 bases at J, with 6 bases between the two ends. This CDR3 is CASSQETDSYEQYF. CDR3 sequence (DNA): TGCGCCAGCAGCCAAGAAACTGACTCCTACGAGCAGTACTTC.

This sequence joins TRBV28 and TRBJ2-7, with D tentatively TRBD2 (6 bases). The CDR3 has 13 residues. V lost 2 bases, J lost 2 bases, and 7 bases lay in between. Germline loops: CDR1 MDHEN, CDR2 SYDVKM. The DNA of the CDR3 is TGTGCCAGCAGTTTAGGGGGGACCTACGAGCAGTACTTC. Translated, it gives CASSLGGTYEQYF.

Only a few counts were recorded for this clonotype. This sequence joins TRBV5-1 and TRBJ1-4; no definite D call. The CDR3 loop spans 14 amino acids. CDR1 SGHRS and CDR2 YFSETQ come from the germline V gene. Trimming stripped 1 base from V and 8 bases from J, with 12 bases between. CDR3 nucleotide sequence: TGCGCCAGCAGCTTGTCGGCCAGCGGGGAAAAACTGTTTTTT. Translated: CASSLSASGEKLFF. Drawing the rest from reference TRBV5-1 and TRBJ1-4, the complete variable domain is KAGVTQTPRYLIKTRGQQVTLSCSPISGHRSVSWYQQTPGQGLQFLFEYFSETQRNKGNFPGRFSGRQFSNSRSEMNVSTLELGDSALYLCASSLSASGEKLFFGSGTQLSVL.

This clonotype qualifies as medium-sized (0.01 to 0.1%). The chain has TRBV18 and TRBJ2-4; D is unclear. CDR3 length: 15 amino acids. Trimming took off 6 bases at V and 0 bases at J, with 12 bases between the two ends. The germline gives CDR1 KGHSH, CDR2 LQKENI. The CDR3 DNA reads TGTGCCAGCTCTCCGGTCCCACAAGCCAAAAACATTCAGTACTTC. It specifies CASSPVPQAKNIQYF.

The chain carries TRBV5-1 and TRBJ2-1; D ambiguous. Germline V gene data show CDR1 as SGHRS and CDR2 as YFSETQ. Between the trimmed V and J ends, which lost 9 bases and 2 bases, there was a span of 15 bases. The CDR3 has 14 residues. CDR3 residues: CATRVAETYNEQFF. CDR3 DNA sequence: TGCGCCACCCGGGTAGCTGAGACCTACAATGAGCAGTTCTTC.

This clonotype occurred a few times. This chain uses TRBV6-2 or TRBV6-3 with TRBJ2-2, with TRBD1 identical over 7 bases. This CDR3 comprises 16 residues. The V and J ends lost 0 bases and 1 base, in that order; junction bases with no gene match: 2. The germline V gene encodes CDR1 MNHEY and CDR2 SVGEGT. In DNA, the CDR3 is TGTGCCAGCAGTTACTCGAGGGGGCAGAACACCGGGGAGCTGTTTTTT. Amino acid sequence: CASSYSRGQNTGELFF.

This clonotype is classed as medium-sized. The chain uses TRBV6-2 or TRBV6-3 and TRBJ2-6, with TRBD1 identical over 7 bases. From germline, CDR1 is MNHEY and CDR2 SVGEGT. The length of the CDR3 is 15 residues. With V trimmed by 6 bases and J by 4 bases, 6 bases remained unmatched. CDR3 loop: CASSDRAPGANVLTF. DNA for the CDR3: TGTGCCAGCAGCGACAGGGCGCCCGGGGCCAACGTCCTGACTTTC.

A word on this clonotype: This may stem from a read error, because a much larger clone lies one nucleotide away. The chain combines TRBV18 with TRBJ2-7, with D perhaps TRBD2 (5 bases). Near its end, the DNA agrees better with TRBJ2-1, so the J call may be wrong. CDR1 and CDR2 from the germline V gene are KGHSH and LQKENI. CDR3 length equals 12 residues. Written as DNA, the CDR3 is TGTGCCAGCTCACCATCGGGGTACGAGCAGTTCTTC. This gives the protein CASSPSGYEQFF.

The chain has TRBV20-1 and TRBJ2-1; TRBD1 might be the D (5 bases). V lost 6 bases, J lost 4 bases, and 10 bases lay in between. The CDR3 length is 12 residues. Germline CDR1 reads DFQATT; CDR2 reads SNEGSKA (reference sequence). In DNA, the CDR3 is TGCAGTGCGCGTAGGGGATACAATGAGCAGTTCTTC. Its protein is CSARRGYNEQFF.

The chain links TRBV2 to TRBJ1-1; D is undetermined. The V and J ends lost 6 bases and 8 bases respectively, with 10 bases between them. This CDR3 contains 11 residues. Per germline, CDR1 SNHLY and CDR2 FYNNEI. CDR3 DNA sequence: TGTGCCAGCAGATTGGCTCAGGAAGCTTTCTTT. Protein: CASRLAQEAFF. Combining the CDR3 with reference TRBV2 and TRBJ1-1 gives the whole variable domain EPEVTQTPSHQVTQMGQEVILRCVPISNHLYFYWYRQILGQKVEFLVSFYNNEISEKSEIFDDQFSVERPDGSNFTLKIRSTKLEDSAMYFCASRLAQEAFFGQGTRLTVV.